This record looks at one T cell receptor (beta chain) sequence and its context. This record belongs to a study of T cells in Graves' hyperthyroidism and ophthalmopathy. The CDR3 extends over 15 amino acids. Between the trimmed V and J ends, which lost 6 bases and 2 bases, there was a span of 16 bases. Germline lookup yields CDR1 MNHEY and CDR2 SVGAGI. There were TCR beta CDR3 regions amplified from RNA transcripts. First-round RT-PCR targeting the TCR CDR3 was performed with the HTBI primer set. TCRdb used MiXCR to reprocess the multiplex PCR reads, holding one entry per CDR3 protein. The sample yields approximately 620,000 distinct CDR3 sequences, 15% to 20% seen once.

This TCR came from a woman aged 40 to 49 with Graves' ophthalmopathy. V usage is TRBV6-5 and J usage is TRBJ1-1; D is perhaps TRBD1 (6 bases). Sequenced material: blood. CDR3 coding DNA: TGTGCCAGCAGGACCTTAGGGGGGGGCAACACTGAAGCTTTCTTT. It yields the protein CASRTLGGGNTEAFF.